The 25 T cell receptor beta chains below were found in one sample sequenced in a study of cytomegalovirus exposure and HLA in healthy donors. PCR was performed using 60 Vbeta and 13 Jbeta primers. Using immunoSEQ multiplex PCR, the repertoire was profiled, and TCRdb retains in-frame clones only, with some absent. Here the sample spans 100,000 or so clones, less than 80% being singletons. Material: PBMCs. The receptors were gathered from a man aged 40-49 years in good health and CMV-seronegative.

This chain uses TRBV18 with TRBJ2-3; no definite D call. V gave up 3 bases and J gave up 1 base, with 11 bases separating them. The CDR3 totals 15 residues. Germline CDR1 and CDR2: KGHSH and LQKENI. The CDR3 DNA reads TGTGCCAGCTCACCTGCCGTAGGAGGCACAGATACGCAGTATTTT. Protein: CASSPAVGGTDTQYF.

The chain carries TRBV2 and TRBJ1-2, with no clear D. The V gene's germline CDR1 is SNHLY and CDR2 FYNNEI. V was clipped by 6 bases and J by 5 bases, with 7 bases between them. CDR3 length: 11 amino acids. The CDR3 DNA reads as TGTGCCAGCAGAGCTGATTATGGCTACACCTTC. The encoded protein is CASRADYGYTF.

CDR3 sequence: CASSYRGGHEQFF. In nucleotides, the CDR3 is TGTGCCAGCAGCTATAGGGGGGGCCATGAGCAGTTCTTC. The chain is built from TRBV5-6 and TRBJ2-1, with D perhaps matching TRBD2 (7 bases). The CDR3 loop spans 13 amino acids. V lost 3 bases to trimming and J lost 8 bases, with 12 bases between them. The germline CDR1 and CDR2 sequences are SGHDT and YYEEEE.

The V gene is TRBV23-1, the J gene TRBJ2-7, with a weak D call TRBD1 (5 bases). TRBV23-1 is flagged as an ORF with uncertain function. Trimming removed 9 bases from V and 3 bases from J, with 9 bases in between. The CDR3 runs 11 residues. CDR3 amino acids: CASRQNYEQYF. The CDR3 DNA reads as TGCGCCAGTAGACAGAACTACGAGCAGTACTTC.

This chain joins TRBV5-1 and TRBJ2-3; the D gene is possibly TRBD1 (5 bases). This CDR3 is 16 amino acids long. Germline loops: CDR1 SGHRS, CDR2 YFSETQ. Trimming took off 5 bases at V and 4 bases at J, with 20 bases between the two ends. The CDR3 spells CASSQSLRGWSDTQYF. In DNA form, the CDR3 reads TGCGCCAGCAGTCAGAGTTTAAGGGGCTGGTCAGATACGCAGTATTTT.

The chain combines TRBV6-5 with TRBJ1-1; D call uncertain. This CDR3 has 13 residues. The germline gives CDR1 MNHEY, CDR2 SVGAGI. Trimming stripped 6 bases from V and 1 base from J, with 9 bases between. Here the CDR3 reads CASSRTENTEAFF. The CDR3 nucleotides read TGTGCCAGCAGCCGAACAGAGAACACTGAAGCTTTCTTT.

The CDR3 DNA sequence: TGTGCCAGCAGCTTGGGTCGGAGGGGTTTATCTAACTATGGCTACACCTTC. Amino acids: CASSLGRRGLSNYGYTF. The chain links TRBV5-6 to TRBJ1-2; D may be TRBD1 (5 bases). Germline values: CDR1 SGHDT, CDR2 YYEEEE. V was cut by 0 bases and J by 0 bases, with 15 bases left in between. CDR3 length: 17 amino acids.

A remark on this clone: This sample also contains other DNA sequences that code for the same CDR3. The rearrangement links TRBV18 to TRBJ1-2, with D perhaps matching TRBD1 (5 bases). V lost 6 bases and J lost 2, with 10 bases in between. Germline V gives CDR1 KGHSH, CDR2 LQKENI. The CDR3 length is 13 residues. The chain's CDR3 is CASSPDRNYGYTF. The DNA of the CDR3 is TGTGCCAGCTCTCCCGACAGAAACTATGGCTACACCTTC.

This clone was counted only a few times. The CDR3 coding sequence is TGCGCCAGCAGCTTCACGCCGGGACTAGCAACCGGGGAGCTGTTTTTT. Translating gives CASSFTPGLATGELFF. The rearrangement joins TRBV5-1 to TRBJ2-2; 9 nucleotides agree with TRBD2. V trimming: 2 bases; J trimming: 5 bases; junction bases outside the gene matches: 7. CDR1 and CDR2 (germline): SGHRS, YFSETQ. This CDR3 is built from 16 residues.

The chain carries TRBV28 and TRBJ2-2, with 8 bases identical to TRBD1. This CDR3 spans 17 amino acids. The germline CDR1 and CDR2 sequences are MDHEN and SYDVKM. V was pared by 5 bases and J by 5 bases, with 13 bases of the junction left unmatched. The CDR3 sequence: CASSGQGAPSPTGELFF. CDR3 nucleotides: TGTGCCAGCAGTGGTCAGGGGGCCCCTAGCCCAACCGGGGAGCTGTTTTTT.

This clone has just a few counts. J is TRBJ2-7 and V is TRBV6-1, with 11 bases fitting TRBD1. The CDR3 runs 15 residues. V shed 11 bases and J 5 bases; nucleotides not matched to a gene: 14. Germline assignment: CDR1 MNHNS and CDR2 SASEGT. For the CDR3, the DNA is TGTGCCGGAGGCCTGGGGGACAGGGGGGGCAACGAGCAGTACTTC. This encodes CAGGLGDRGGNEQYF.

This chain links TRBV10-3 with TRBJ1-2; 11 bases fit TRBD1. Germline V gene data show CDR1 as ENHRY and CDR2 as SYGVKD. CDR3 length equals 14 residues. The junction had 8 bases not matched to a gene; V was cut back by 7 bases and J by 7 bases. CDR3 DNA sequence: TGTGCCATCAAAATAGGGACAGGGGGTGGTGGCTACACCTTC. Its protein is CAIKIGTGGGGYTF.

This clone was seen a single time. This chain uses TRBV5-1 with TRBJ1-5; D remains unclear. CDR1 is SGHRS, CDR2 YFSETQ, per germline. The length of the CDR3 is 14 residues. V gave up 5 bases and J gave up 1 base, with 10 bases separating them. In DNA, the CDR3 is TGCGCCAGCAGGGCAGAGGGCAGCAATCAGCCCCAGCATTTT. Translation gives CASRAEGSNQPQHF.

The chain is built from TRBV13 and TRBJ2-7, with a tentative D call TRBD2 (5 bases). Per the germline V gene, CDR1 is PRHDT and CDR2 is FYEKMQ (reference sequence). V was trimmed by 0 bases and J by 2 bases, leaving 17 bases between them. The CDR3 sequence is 17 residues long. The DNA of the CDR3 is TGTGCCAGCAGCTTAGGTCGTTCGTCCGGGGAACCCTACGAGCAGTACTTC. It encodes CASSLGRSSGEPYEQYF.

The chain carries TRBV10-3 and TRBJ2-5, with a weak D call TRBD1 (6 bases). Trimming shortened V by 2 bases and J by 2 bases, and 12 bases separated the two germline ends. CDR3 length: 15 amino acids. The germline V gene encodes CDR1 ENHRY and CDR2 SYGVKD. In DNA, the CDR3 is TGTGCCATCAGTGAGAGGTCGGACAGACAAGAGACCCAGTACTTC. Residues: CAISERSDRQETQYF.

V gene TRBV19 combines with J gene TRBJ2-2; a possible D gene is TRBD1 (6 bases). Trimming removed 5 bases at V and 4 bases at J, with 11 bases between. The CDR3 sequence is 14 residues long. Germline CDR1 is LNHDA and CDR2 is SQIVND (reference sequence). The CDR3 spells CASSSTGPTGELFF. The CDR3 coding sequence is TGTGCCAGTAGTTCAACAGGGCCCACCGGGGAGCTGTTTTTT.

The table lists this clone with a count of one. The rearrangement joins TRBV2 to TRBJ2-5; possible D gene TRBD2, 6 bases. CDR1 is SNHLY, CDR2 FYNNEI, per germline. The ends were cut back, 4 bases at V and 2 bases at J, with 14 bases in the middle. The CDR3 spans 15 residues. The CDR3 region has the DNA TGTGCCAGCAGTGTGGGGTCCGCGGGACAAGAGACCCAGTACTTC. Protein sequence: CASSVGSAGQETQYF. Looking up the rest from reference TRBV2 and TRBJ2-5 gives the full variable domain: EPEVTQTPSHQVTQMGQEVILRCVPISNHLYFYWYRQILGQKVEFLVSFYNNEISEKSEIFDDQFSVERPDGSNFTLKIRSTKLEDSAMYFCASSVGSAGQETQYFGPGTRLLVL.

The gene calls are TRBV5-4 and TRBJ2-7; D is perhaps TRBD2 (6 bases). The CDR3 spans 13 residues. The V end was cut by 2 bases, the J end by 1 base, with 7 bases between. Germline V CDR1 and CDR2: SGHNT, YYREEE (reference sequence). The CDR3 coding sequence is TGTGCCAGCAGCTTTGGGGGGTCCTACGAGCAGTACGTC. As protein: CASSFGGSYEQYV.

The chain employs TRBV15 and TRBJ1-2; D unclear. The CDR3 has 18 residues. V gave up 4 bases and J gave up 6 bases, with 27 bases separating them. Per germline, CDR1 LNHNV and CDR2 YYDKDF (reference sequence). The CDR3 DNA reads TGTGCCACCAGCAACATGCAACGGGTCCCAGGAGGCGGGGATGGCTACACCTTC. This codes for CATSNMQRVPGGGDGYTF.

This chain connects TRBV11-1 to TRBJ2-3; TRBD2 is a possible D gene (6 bases). With 2 bases removed from V and 1 base from J, the gap between germline ends came to 13 bases. Germline V gene lookup returns CDR1 SGHAT and CDR2 FQDESV (reference sequence). This CDR3 is built from 16 residues. The CDR3 sequence is CASSLTAGRRTDTQYF. The CDR3, as DNA: TGTGCCAGCAGCTTAACGGCGGGACGACGCACAGATACGCAGTATTTT.

This clone was counted a few times. This chain uses TRBV5-1 with TRBJ1-1, with D possibly being TRBD1 (5 bases). The CDR3 spans 13 residues. Deletions cut 2 bases from V and 4 bases from J, with 9 bases between. Germline V gene lookup returns CDR1 SGHRS and CDR2 YFSETQ. CDR3 DNA sequence: TGCGCCAGCAGCTTAGGGGAGGGCACTGAAGCTTTCTTT. This codes for CASSLGEGTEAFF.

The genes are TRBV5-4 and TRBJ2-1, with 13 bases matching TRBD2. Germline lookup yields CDR1 SGHNT and CDR2 YYREEE (reference sequence). There are 17 residues in the CDR3. V trimming: 1 base; J trimming: 4 bases; junction bases outside the gene matches: 5. The CDR3 bases are TGTGCCAGCAGCTTGAGACTAGCGGGGGGCCTGTACAATGAGCAGTTCTTC. Translation: CASSLRLAGGLYNEQFF.

The chain employs TRBV5-1 and TRBJ1-2; 9 bases match TRBD1. The CDR3 is 15 amino acids. The junction had 12 bases not matched to a gene; V was cut back by 5 bases and J by 7 bases. The germline V gene encodes CDR1 SGHRS and CDR2 YFSETQ. CDR3: CASRTTGTGIRGYTF. The CDR3 DNA follows: TGCGCCAGCAGGACTACCGGGACAGGGATACGTGGCTACACCTTC.

The chain carries TRBV5-4 and TRBJ1-2, with 9 bases lining up with TRBD1. CDR1 SGHNT and CDR2 YYREEE come from the germline V gene (reference sequence). V shed 4 bases and J 7 bases; nucleotides not matched to a gene: 5. CDR3 length: 13 amino acids. In DNA, the CDR3 is TGTGCCAGCAGCAGACAGGGGGTGGTTGGCTACACCTTC. This encodes CASSRQGVVGYTF.

The J gene is TRBJ1-6, the V gene TRBV7-8; perhaps TRBD1 as D (6 bases). This CDR3 has 16 residues. Germline V gives CDR1 SGHVS, CDR2 FQNEAQ. The germline V and J ends were trimmed by 5 bases and 7 bases, with 18 bases remaining between them. The DNA of the CDR3 is TGTGCCAGCAGCCCCGGGACACCGGTTCCCAATTCACCCCTCCACTTT. Translating it yields CASSPGTPVPNSPLHF.